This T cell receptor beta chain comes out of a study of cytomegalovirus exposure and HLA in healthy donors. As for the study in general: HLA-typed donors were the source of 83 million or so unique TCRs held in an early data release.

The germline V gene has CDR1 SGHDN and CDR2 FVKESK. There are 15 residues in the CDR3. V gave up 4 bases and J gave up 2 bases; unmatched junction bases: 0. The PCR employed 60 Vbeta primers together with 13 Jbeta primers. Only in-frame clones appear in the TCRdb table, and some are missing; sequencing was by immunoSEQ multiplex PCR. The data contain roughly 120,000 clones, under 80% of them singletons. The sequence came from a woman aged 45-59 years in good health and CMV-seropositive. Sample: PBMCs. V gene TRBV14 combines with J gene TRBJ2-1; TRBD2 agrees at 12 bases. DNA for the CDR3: TGTGCCAGCAGCCGGACTAGCGGGACCTACAATGAGCAGTTCTTC. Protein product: CASSRTSGTYNEQFF.